Listed below are T cell receptor beta chains from one sample, sequenced in a study of shared clonotypes between healthy human individuals. Assay used: immunoSEQ multiplex PCR; TCRdb lists only in-frame clones, some missing. The repertoire includes about 2.4 million clones, 80% to 95% of them detected once, and roughly 0.39% sits in the top ten. The sample taken for sequencing was naive CD4+ T cells from PBMCs. The receptors stem from a man aged 18-30 years in good health. Some clones in this sample may be carry-over from other donors' samples. Both conserved end residues are part of each CDR3. D genes are given only for firm matches.

J	V	D	DNA	CDR3
TRBJ2-3	TRBV5-1	.	TGCGCCAGCAGCCTACCTCAGGGTATCACAGATACGCAGTATTTT	CASSLPQGITDTQYF
TRBJ1-3	TRBV18	.	TGTGCCAGCTCACCACTCGCTAACTCTGGAAACACCATATATTTT	CASSPLANSGNTIYF
TRBJ2-7	TRBV7-2	.	TGTGCCAGCAGCTTAGAGGGTCGAGTTACCTACGAGCAGTACTTC	CASSLEGRVTYEQYF
TRBJ2-7	TRBV2	TRBD1	TGTGCCAGCAGTGGACAGGGTAGCTCCTACGAGCAGTACTTC	CASSGQGSSYEQYF
TRBJ2-5	TRBV18	.	TGTGCCAGCTCACGACTCGCAGGTCAAGGGACCCAGTACTTC	CASSRLAGQGTQYF
TRBJ1-5	TRBV6-5	.	TGTGCCAGCTCTGCCTCCCTTCGCAATCAGCCCCAGCATTTT	CASSASLRNQPQHF
TRBJ2-1	TRBV28	TRBD2	TGTGCCAGCAGCTCAAGCGGGAGAGGGGGCAATGAGCAGTTCTTC	CASSSSGRGGNEQFF
TRBJ2-2	TRBV25-1	TRBD2	TGTGCCACCTCCTCGAGTCTAGCGGCGGGGAACACCGGGGAGCTGTTTTTT	CATSSSLAAGNTGELFF
TRBJ2-7	TRBV19	.	TGTGCCAGTAGTACGAACCGGGACAAGGGCTACGAGCAGTACTTC	CASSTNRDKGYEQYF
TRBJ2-1	TRBV18	.	TGTGCCAGCTCACCACCGTTGGGGGGCCTTACCTACAATGAGCAGTTCTTC	CASSPPLGGLTYNEQFF
TRBJ1-6	TRBV11-2	.	TGTGCCAGCAGCTTTTCGGACACCAGTAATTCACCCCTCCACTTT	CASSFSDTSNSPLHF
TRBJ2-5	TRBV18	TRBD1	TGTGCCAGCTCATCCCGGACAGGGAGGTTTGAGACCCAGTACTTC	CASSSRTGRFETQYF
TRBJ1-5	TRBV28	.	TGTGCCAGCAGTTTATGGGGGCAAAGGGGTCAGCCCCAGCATTTT	CASSLWGQRGQPQHF